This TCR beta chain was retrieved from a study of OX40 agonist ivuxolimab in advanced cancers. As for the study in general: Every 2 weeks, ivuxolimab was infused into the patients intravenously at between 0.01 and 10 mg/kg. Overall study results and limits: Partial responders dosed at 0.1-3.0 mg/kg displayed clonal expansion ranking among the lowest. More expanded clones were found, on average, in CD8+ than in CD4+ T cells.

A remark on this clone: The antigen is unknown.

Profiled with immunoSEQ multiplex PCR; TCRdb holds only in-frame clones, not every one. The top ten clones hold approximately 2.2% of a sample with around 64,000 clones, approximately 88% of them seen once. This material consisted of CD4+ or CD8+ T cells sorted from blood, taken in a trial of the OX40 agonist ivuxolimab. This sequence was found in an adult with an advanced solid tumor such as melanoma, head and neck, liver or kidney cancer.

Here the CDR3 DNA reads TGTGCCAGCACCCCGGGTGGGGGGCGCATCTATGGCTACACCTTC. Translating gives CASTPGGGRIYGYTF. The V and J genes are TRBV5-4 and TRBJ1-2, with a possible D match to TRBD1 (6 bases). The V gene lost 6 bases and the J gene lost 4 bases, with 19 bases spanning the gap. Per germline, CDR1 SGHNT and CDR2 YYREEE (reference sequence). The CDR3 spans 15 residues.